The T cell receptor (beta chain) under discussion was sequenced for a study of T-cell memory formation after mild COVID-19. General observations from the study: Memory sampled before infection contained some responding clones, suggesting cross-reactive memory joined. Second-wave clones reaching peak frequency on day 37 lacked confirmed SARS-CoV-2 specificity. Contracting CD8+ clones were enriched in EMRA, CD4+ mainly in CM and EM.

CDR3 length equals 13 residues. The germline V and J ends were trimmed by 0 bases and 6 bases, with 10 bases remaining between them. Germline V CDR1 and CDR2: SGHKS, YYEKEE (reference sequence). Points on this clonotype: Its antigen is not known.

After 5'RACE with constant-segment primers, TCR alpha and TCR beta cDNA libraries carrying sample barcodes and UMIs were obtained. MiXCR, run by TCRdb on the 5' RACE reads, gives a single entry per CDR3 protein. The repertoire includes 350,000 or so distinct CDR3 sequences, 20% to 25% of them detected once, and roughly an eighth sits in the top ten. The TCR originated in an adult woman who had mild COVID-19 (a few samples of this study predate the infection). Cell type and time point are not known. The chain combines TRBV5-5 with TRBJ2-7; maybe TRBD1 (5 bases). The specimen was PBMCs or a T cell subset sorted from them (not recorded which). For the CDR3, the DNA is TGTGCCAGCAGCTTGGGCAGGGAAGCCGAGCAGTACTTC. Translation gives CASSLGREAEQYF.